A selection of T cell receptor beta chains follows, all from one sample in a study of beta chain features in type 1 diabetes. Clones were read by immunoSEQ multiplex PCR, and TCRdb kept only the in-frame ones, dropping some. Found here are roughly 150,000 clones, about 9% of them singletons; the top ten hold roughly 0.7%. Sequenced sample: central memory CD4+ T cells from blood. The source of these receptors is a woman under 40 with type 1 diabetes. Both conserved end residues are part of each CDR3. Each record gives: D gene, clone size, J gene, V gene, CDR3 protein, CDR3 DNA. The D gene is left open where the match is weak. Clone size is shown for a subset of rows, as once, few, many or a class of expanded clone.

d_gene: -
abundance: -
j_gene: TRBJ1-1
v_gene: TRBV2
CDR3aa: CASSLQGWGTEAFF
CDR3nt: TGTGCCAGCAGCCTACAGGGATGGGGCACTGAAGCTTTCTTT

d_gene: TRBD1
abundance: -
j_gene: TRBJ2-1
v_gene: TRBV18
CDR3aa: CASSSLDRAAYNEQFF
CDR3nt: TGTGCCAGCTCAAGCCTTGACAGGGCGGCCTACAATGAGCAGTTCTTC

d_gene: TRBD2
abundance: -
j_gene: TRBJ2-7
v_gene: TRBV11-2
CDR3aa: CASSWTSGQSSYEQYF
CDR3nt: TGTGCCAGCAGCTGGACTAGCGGCCAGAGCTCCTACGAGCAGTACTTC

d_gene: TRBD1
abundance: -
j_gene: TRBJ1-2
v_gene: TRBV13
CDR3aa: CASSLGDRANYGYTF
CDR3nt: TGTGCCAGCAGCTTAGGCGACAGGGCTAACTATGGCTACACCTTC

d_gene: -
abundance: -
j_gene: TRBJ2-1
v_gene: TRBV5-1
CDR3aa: CASSPRVDSYNEQFF
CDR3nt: TGCGCCAGCAGTCCTCGGGTAGACTCCTACAATGAGCAGTTCTTC

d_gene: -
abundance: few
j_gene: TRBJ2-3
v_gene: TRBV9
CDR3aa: CASSPFPEAF
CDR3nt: TGTGCCAGCAGCCCCTTCCCGGAGGCTTTT

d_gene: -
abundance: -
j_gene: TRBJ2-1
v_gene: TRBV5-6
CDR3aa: CASSPFGATYNEQFF
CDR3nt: TGTGCCAGCAGCCCGTTCGGAGCAACCTACAATGAGCAGTTCTTC

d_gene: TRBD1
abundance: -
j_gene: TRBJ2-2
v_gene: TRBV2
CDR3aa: CASSGGQGNTGELFF
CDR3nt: TGTGCCAGCAGTGGGGGACAGGGGAACACCGGGGAGCTGTTTTTT

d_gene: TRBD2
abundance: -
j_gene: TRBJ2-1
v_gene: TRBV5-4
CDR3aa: CASSPSSGRAGEQFF
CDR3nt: TGTGCCAGCAGCCCAAGTAGCGGGAGGGCCGGGGAGCAGTTCTTC

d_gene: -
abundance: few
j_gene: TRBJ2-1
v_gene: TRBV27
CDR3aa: CASRPTRYNEQFF
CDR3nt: TGTGCCAGCAGGCCGACTAGATACAATGAGCAGTTCTTC

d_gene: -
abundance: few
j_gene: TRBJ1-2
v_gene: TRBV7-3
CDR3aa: CASSEYLRVDYGYTF
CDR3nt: TGTGCCAGCAGCGAGTACTTACGGGTGGACTATGGCTACACCTTC

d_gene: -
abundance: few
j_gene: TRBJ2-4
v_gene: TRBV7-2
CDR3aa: CASSREYF
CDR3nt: TGTGCCAGCAGCAGAGAGTACTTC

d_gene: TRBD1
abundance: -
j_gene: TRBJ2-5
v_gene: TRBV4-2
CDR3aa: CASSQDPDRGQETQYF
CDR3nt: TGTGCCAGCAGCCAAGATCCGGACAGGGGGCAAGAGACCCAGTACTTC

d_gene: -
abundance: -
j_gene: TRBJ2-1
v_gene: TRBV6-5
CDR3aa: CASSYQGRSYNEQFF
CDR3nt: TGTGCCAGCAGTTACCAGGGCAGGTCCTACAATGAGCAGTTCTTC

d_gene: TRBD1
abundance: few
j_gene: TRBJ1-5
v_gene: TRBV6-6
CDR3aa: CASSYSLSTGDQPQHF
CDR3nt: TGTGCCAGCAGTTACTCCTTATCGACAGGGGATCAGCCCCAGCATTTT

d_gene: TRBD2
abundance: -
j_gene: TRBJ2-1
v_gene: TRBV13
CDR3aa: CASSAQTSGSRSYNEQFF
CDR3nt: TGTGCCAGCAGCGCACAGACTAGCGGGAGCCGCTCCTACAATGAGCAGTTCTTC

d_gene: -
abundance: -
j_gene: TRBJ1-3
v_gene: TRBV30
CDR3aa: CAWSVREGRISGNTIYF
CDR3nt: TGTGCCTGGTCTGTACGGGAGGGTAGGATCTCTGGAAACACCATATATTTT

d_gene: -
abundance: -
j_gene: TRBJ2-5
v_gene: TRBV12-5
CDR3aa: CASGLVRDGRGPYQETQYF
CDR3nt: TGTGCTAGTGGTTTGGTACGTGATGGGCGGGGACCATACCAAGAGACCCAGTACTTC

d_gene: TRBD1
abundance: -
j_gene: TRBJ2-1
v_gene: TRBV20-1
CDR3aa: CSARLGQVQFF
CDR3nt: TGCAGTGCCAGACTTGGACAGGTGCAGTTCTTC

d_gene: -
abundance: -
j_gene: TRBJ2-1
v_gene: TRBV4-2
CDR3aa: CASSFRDNNEQFF
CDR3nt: TGTGCCAGCAGCTTCAGGGATAACAATGAGCAGTTCTTC

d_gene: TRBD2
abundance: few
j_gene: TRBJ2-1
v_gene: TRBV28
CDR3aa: CASSLYGGGRGNEQFF
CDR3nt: TGTGCCAGCAGTTTATACGGAGGCGGGAGGGGAAATGAGCAGTTCTTC

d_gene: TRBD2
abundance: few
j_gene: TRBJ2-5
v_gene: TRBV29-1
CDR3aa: CSVDSSGKGETQYF
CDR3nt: TGCAGCGTTGATTCTAGCGGGAAGGGGGAGACCCAGTACTTC

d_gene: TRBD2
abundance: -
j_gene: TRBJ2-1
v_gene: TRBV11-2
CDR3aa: CASSRRGTSGIYNEQFF
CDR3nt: TGTGCCAGCAGCCGGCGCGGGACTAGCGGGATCTACAATGAGCAGTTCTTC

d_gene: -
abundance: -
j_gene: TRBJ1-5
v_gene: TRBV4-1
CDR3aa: CASSQVITRGSQPQHF
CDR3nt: TGCGCCAGCAGCCAAGTAATCACCAGGGGTAGTCAGCCCCAGCATTTT

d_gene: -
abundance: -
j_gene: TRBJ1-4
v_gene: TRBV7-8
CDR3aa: CASSLALVRGEKLFF
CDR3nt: TGTGCCAGCAGCTTAGCGCTCGTACGAGGTGAAAAACTGTTTTTT

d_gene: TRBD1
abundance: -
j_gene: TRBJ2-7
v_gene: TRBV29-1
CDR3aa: CSAGTGGSYEQYF
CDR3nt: TGCAGCGCCGGGACAGGGGGATCCTACGAGCAGTACTTC

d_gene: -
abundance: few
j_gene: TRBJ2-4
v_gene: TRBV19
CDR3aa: CASSNRDNGGSKNIQYF
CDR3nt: TGTGCCAGTAGTAACAGGGATAACGGCGGGTCCAAAAACATTCAGTACTTC

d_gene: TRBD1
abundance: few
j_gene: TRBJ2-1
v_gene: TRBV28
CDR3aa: CASSSATGQGGGEQFF
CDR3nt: TGTGCCAGCAGTTCTGCAACCGGACAGGGCGGCGGTGAGCAGTTCTTC

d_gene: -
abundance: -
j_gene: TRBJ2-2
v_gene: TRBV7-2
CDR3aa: CASSLLTSNTGELFF
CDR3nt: TGTGCCAGCAGCTTATTGACTTCAAACACCGGGGAGCTGTTTTTT

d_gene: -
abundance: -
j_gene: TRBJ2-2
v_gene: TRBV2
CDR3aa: CATYTGELFF
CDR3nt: TGTGCCACCTACACCGGGGAGCTGTTTTTT

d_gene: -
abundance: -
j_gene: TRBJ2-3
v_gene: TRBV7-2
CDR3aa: CASSRDSAAVDTQYF
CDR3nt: TGTGCCAGCAGCCGGGACTCCGCGGCGGTCGATACGCAGTATTTT

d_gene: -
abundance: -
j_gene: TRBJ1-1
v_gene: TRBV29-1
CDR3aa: CSVLGAAFTEAFF
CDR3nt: TGCAGCGTTTTAGGGGCAGCCTTCACTGAAGCTTTCTTT

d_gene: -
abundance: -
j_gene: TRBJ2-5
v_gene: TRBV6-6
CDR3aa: CASSYAGYQETQYF
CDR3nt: TGTGCCAGCAGTTATGCGGGATACCAAGAGACCCAGTACTTC

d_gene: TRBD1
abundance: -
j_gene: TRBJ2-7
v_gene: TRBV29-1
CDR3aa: CSGAQGNYEQYF
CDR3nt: TGCAGCGGCGCACAGGGGAACTACGAGCAGTACTTC

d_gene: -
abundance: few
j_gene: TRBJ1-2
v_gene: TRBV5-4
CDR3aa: CASSFPGAVGGYTF
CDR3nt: TGTGCCAGCAGCTTCCCAGGGGCAGTGGGCGGCTACACCTTC

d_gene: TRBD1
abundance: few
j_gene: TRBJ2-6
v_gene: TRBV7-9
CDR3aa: CASSYPLGTASSGANVLTF
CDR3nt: TGTGCCAGCAGCTACCCCTTAGGGACAGCCAGCTCTGGGGCCAACGTCCTGACTTTC

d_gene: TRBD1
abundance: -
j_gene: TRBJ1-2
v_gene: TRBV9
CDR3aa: CASSARDRGFWGYGYTF
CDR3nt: TGTGCCAGCAGCGCCCGGGACAGGGGCTTTTGGGGCTATGGCTACACCTTC

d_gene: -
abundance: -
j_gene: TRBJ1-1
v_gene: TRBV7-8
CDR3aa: CASSSPGAVNTEAFF
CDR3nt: TGTGCCAGCAGCTCCCCCGGTGCTGTCAACACTGAAGCTTTCTTT

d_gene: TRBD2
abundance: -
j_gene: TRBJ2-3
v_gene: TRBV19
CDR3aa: CASSIDGGSSRDTQYF
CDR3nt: TGTGCCAGTAGTATTGACGGCGGGAGCTCGAGAGATACGCAGTATTTT

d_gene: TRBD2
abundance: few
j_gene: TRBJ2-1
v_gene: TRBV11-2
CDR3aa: CASSLGGRGINEQFF
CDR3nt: TGTGCCAGCAGCTTAGGCGGGAGAGGTATCAATGAGCAGTTCTTC

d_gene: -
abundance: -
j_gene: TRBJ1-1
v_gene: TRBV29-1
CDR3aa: CSVRRNTEAFF
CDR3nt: TGCAGCGTCAGAAGGAACACTGAAGCTTTCTTT

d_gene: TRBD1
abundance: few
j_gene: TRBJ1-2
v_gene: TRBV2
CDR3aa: CASSSALGQGDYGYTF
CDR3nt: TGTGCCAGCAGCAGTGCGTTGGGACAGGGAGACTATGGCTACACCTTC

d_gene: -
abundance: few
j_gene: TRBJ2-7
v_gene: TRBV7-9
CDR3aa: CASNRDSYEQYF
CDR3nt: TGTGCCAGCAATCGGGACTCCTACGAGCAGTACTTC

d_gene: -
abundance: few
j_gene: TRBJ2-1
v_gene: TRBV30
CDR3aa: CAWKWDSYNEQFF
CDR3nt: TGTGCCTGGAAGTGGGACTCTTACAATGAGCAGTTCTTC

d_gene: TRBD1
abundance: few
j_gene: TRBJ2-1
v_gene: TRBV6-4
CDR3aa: CASSPFGTGYLNEQFF
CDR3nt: TGTGCCAGCAGTCCCTTTGGGACAGGGTATCTCAATGAGCAGTTCTTC

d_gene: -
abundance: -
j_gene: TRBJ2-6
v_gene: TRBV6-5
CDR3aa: CASSYVRAGANVLTF
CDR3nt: TGTGCCAGCAGTTACGTGAGGGCTGGGGCCAACGTCCTGACTTTC

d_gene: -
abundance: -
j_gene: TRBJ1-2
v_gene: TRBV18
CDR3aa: CASSPMGREENGYTF
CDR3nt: TGTGCCAGCTCACCAATGGGCAGGGAAGAGAATGGCTACACCTTC

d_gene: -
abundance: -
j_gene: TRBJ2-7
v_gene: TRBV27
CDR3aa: CASRDLKVLAEQYF
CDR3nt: TGTGCCAGCAGGGACCTGAAGGTACTAGCCGAGCAGTACTTC

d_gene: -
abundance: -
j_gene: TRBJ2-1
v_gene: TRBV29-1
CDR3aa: CSAEHQTYNEQFF
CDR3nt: TGCAGCGCCGAACATCAAACCTACAATGAGCAGTTCTTC

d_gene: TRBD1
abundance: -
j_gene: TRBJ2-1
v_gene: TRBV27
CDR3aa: CASMAGQGRNNEQFF
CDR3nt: TGTGCCAGCATGGCAGGACAGGGGAGGAACAATGAGCAGTTCTTC

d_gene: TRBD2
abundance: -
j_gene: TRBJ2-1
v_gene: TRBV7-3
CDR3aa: CASSFGSGGTYEQFF
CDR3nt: TGTGCCAGCAGCTTTGGGTCGGGAGGGACTTATGAGCAGTTCTTC